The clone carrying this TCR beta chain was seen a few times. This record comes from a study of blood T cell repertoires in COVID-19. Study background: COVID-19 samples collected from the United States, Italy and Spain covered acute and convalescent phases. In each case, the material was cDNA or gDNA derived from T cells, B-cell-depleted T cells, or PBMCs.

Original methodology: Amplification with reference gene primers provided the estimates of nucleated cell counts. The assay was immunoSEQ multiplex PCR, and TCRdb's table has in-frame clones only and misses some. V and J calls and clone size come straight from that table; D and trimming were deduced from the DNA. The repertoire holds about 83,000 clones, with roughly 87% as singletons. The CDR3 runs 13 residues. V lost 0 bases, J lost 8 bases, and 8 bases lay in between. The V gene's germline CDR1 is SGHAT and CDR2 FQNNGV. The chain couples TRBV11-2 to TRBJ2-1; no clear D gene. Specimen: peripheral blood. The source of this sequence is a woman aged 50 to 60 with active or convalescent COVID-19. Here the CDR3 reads CASSLDPQYEQFF. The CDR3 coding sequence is TGTGCCAGCAGCTTAGACCCGCAGTATGAGCAGTTCTTC.